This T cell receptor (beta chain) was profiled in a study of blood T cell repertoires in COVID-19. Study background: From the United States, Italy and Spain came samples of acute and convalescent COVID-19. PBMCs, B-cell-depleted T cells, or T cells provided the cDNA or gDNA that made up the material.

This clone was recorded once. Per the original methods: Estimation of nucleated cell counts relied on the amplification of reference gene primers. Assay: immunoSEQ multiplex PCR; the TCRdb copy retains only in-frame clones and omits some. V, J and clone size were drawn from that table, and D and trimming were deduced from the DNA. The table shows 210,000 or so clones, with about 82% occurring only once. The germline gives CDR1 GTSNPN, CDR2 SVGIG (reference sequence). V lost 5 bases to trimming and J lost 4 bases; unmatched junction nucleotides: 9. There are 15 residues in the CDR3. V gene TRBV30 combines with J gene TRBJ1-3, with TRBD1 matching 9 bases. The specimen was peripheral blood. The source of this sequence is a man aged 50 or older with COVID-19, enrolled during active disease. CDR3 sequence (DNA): TGTGCCTGGGATGTACAGGGGGCGCTGGGAAACACCATATATTTT. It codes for CAWDVQGALGNTIYF.